Following are 20 T cell receptor beta chains from one sample sequenced in a study of cytomegalovirus exposure and HLA in healthy donors. PCR employed 60 Vbeta and 13 Jbeta primers. The assay was immunoSEQ multiplex PCR, and TCRdb's table has in-frame clones only and misses some. The data contain around 100,000 clones, about 81% of them seen just once; the ten biggest clones take up over 9.5%. The sample taken for sequencing was PBMCs. The receptor source for this set is a man aged 50-59 years in good health and CMV-seronegative.

This chain connects TRBV29-1 to TRBJ2-2; D possibly corresponds to TRBD1 (5 bases). CDR3 length equals 11 residues. Germline V gene sequence: CDR1 SQVTM, CDR2 ANQGSEA. V lost 7 bases to trimming and J lost 7 bases, with 10 bases between them. CDR3 in DNA: TGCAGCGCGCAGGGTGACGGGGAGCTGTTTTTT. Translating it yields CSAQGDGELFF.

The chain employs TRBV5-5 and TRBJ1-5, with D possibly TRBD1 on 5 matching bases. Trimming left V 4 bases short and J 4 bases short, with 9 bases between. The CDR3 covers 13 residues. Germline V gene lookup returns CDR1 SGHKS and CDR2 YYEKEE (reference sequence). CDR3 sequence reads: CASSLGPNQPQHF. In DNA, the CDR3 is TGTGCCAGCAGCCTGGGGCCAAATCAGCCCCAGCATTTT.

For this clone: This likely traces to a read error, being one base from a far larger clone. The chain couples TRBV11-3 to TRBJ2-7; possibly TRBD1 for D (6 bases). CDR3 size: 14 residues. The germline CDR1 and CDR2 sequences are SGHNT and YENEEA. V was clipped by 5 bases and J by 3 bases, with 14 bases between them. CDR3 protein: CASSPIEGGYEQYF. CDR3 sequence (DNA): TGTGCCAGCAGCCCCATAGAAGGGGGCTACGAGCAGTACTTC.

The V call is TRBV5-1, the J call TRBJ2-1; 7 bases match TRBD1. The length of the CDR3 is 15 residues. Per germline, CDR1 SGHRS and CDR2 YFSETQ. V lost 4 bases, J lost 4 bases, and 8 bases stayed unmatched. CDR3 nucleotide sequence: TGCGCCAGCAGCCCGATGACAGGGAATTACAATGAGCAGTTCTTC. Protein product: CASSPMTGNYNEQFF.

The chain links TRBV19 to TRBJ2-1, with 10 bases aligning to TRBD2. Germline CDR1 is LNHDA and CDR2 is SQIVND (reference sequence). The CDR3 runs to 21 residues. J gave up 4 bases and V 3 bases, and 21 bases lay outside the gene matches. The CDR3 sequence is CASSMSVGSTRSGRVYNEQFF. The DNA of the CDR3 is TGTGCCAGTAGTATGTCCGTAGGTAGTACGAGGAGCGGGAGGGTTTACAATGAGCAGTTCTTC.

This clone was counted between two and nine times. The chain recombines TRBV30 with TRBJ1-4; TRBD1 might be the D (6 bases). Per germline, CDR1 GTSNPN and CDR2 SVGIG (reference sequence). The CDR3 runs 12 residues. The V gene lost 7 bases and the J gene lost 9 bases, with 15 bases spanning the gap. The CDR3 spells CAYRGHLQKLFF. CDR3 DNA: TGTGCCTATAGGGGACACCTCCAAAAACTGTTTTTT.

This rearrangement joins TRBV7-3 to TRBJ2-3, with TRBD2 identical over 13 bases. The CDR3 is made up of 19 amino acids. J gave up 2 bases and V 5 bases, and 13 bases lay outside the gene matches. Germline V gives CDR1 SGHTA, CDR2 FQGTGA. The CDR3 DNA reads as TGTGCCAGCAGCCCGTATCCCCCCGGACTAGCGGGAGACACAGATACGCAGTATTTT. Amino acid sequence: CASSPYPPGLAGDTDTQYF.

The chain employs TRBV5-4 and TRBJ2-3; 7 positions agree with TRBD2. V shed 8 bases and J 5 bases; nucleotides not matched to a gene: 14. This CDR3 contains 15 residues. CDR1 and CDR2 from the germline V gene are SGHNT and YYREEE (reference sequence). The DNA for the CDR3 is TGTGCCAGTAGTCCACGGGAGGACGTGAAAGATACGCAGTATTTT. Its translation is CASSPREDVKDTQYF.

CDR3 nucleotide sequence: TGTGCCAGTAGTATAGGACAGGGAAAGAACACTGAAGCTTTCTTT. Translated, it gives CASSIGQGKNTEAFF. The rearrangement links TRBV19 to TRBJ1-1; 7 bases line up with TRBD1. There are 15 residues in the CDR3. Germline V CDR1 and CDR2: LNHDA, SQIVND (reference sequence). J lost 1 base, V lost 1 base, and 3 bases had no gene match. The variable domain in full, with the rest retrieved from reference TRBV19 and TRBJ1-1, is DGGITQSPKYLFRKEGQNVTLSCEQNLNHDAMYWYRQDPGQGLRLIYYSQIVNDFQKGDIAEGYSVSREKKESFPLTVTSAQKNPTAFYLCASSIGQGKNTEAFFGQGTRLTVV.

This clone is medium-sized within its sample. The V gene is TRBV11-2, the J gene TRBJ1-4, with D tentatively TRBD1 (5 bases). This CDR3 is 14 amino acids long. Between the trimmed V and J ends, which lost 2 bases and 4 bases, there was a span of 8 bases. Germline CDR1 SGHAT, CDR2 FQNNGV. The CDR3 bases are TGTGCCAGCAGCTTACAGGGAAGTAATGAAAAACTGTTTTTT. This translates into CASSLQGSNEKLFF.

The V gene is TRBV5-1, the J gene TRBJ1-3; 7 nucleotides align to TRBD1. The CDR3 consists of 16 residues. Germline V lookup: CDR1 SGHRS, CDR2 YFSETQ. With 0 bases clipped from V and 3 bases from J, the junction kept 6 bases outside the gene matches. The DNA of the CDR3 is TGCGCCAGCAGCTTGGCGTCGGCAGGGGGTGGAAACACCATATATTTT. Encoded protein: CASSLASAGGGNTIYF. Supplemented by reference TRBV5-1 and TRBJ1-3, the full variable domain reads KAGVTQTPRYLIKTRGQQVTLSCSPISGHRSVSWYQQTPGQGLQFLFEYFSETQRNKGNFPGRFSGRQFSNSRSEMNVSTLELGDSALYLCASSLASAGGGNTIYFGEGSWLTVV.

Only a few counts were recorded for this clone. The J gene is TRBJ1-2, the V gene TRBV7-9; 8 positions match TRBD1. This CDR3 comprises 15 residues. Trimming took 2 bases from V and 4 from J; bases not matched to a gene: 6. Germline CDR1 and CDR2: SEHNR and FQNEAQ (reference sequence). The CDR3 here is CASSLLGQGGYGYTF. The CDR3 DNA reads TGTGCCAGCAGCTTACTCGGACAGGGAGGCTATGGCTACACCTTC.

The gene calls are TRBV2 and TRBJ2-3, with D possibly TRBD1 on 6 matching bases. In germline, CDR1 is SNHLY, CDR2 FYNNEI. V lost 5 bases and J 0 bases, leaving 9 bases between the germline ends. The CDR3 contains 14 residues. In DNA form, the CDR3 reads TGTGCCAGCAGTCTAAGGGGGAGCACAGATACGCAGTATTTT. Encoded protein: CASSLRGSTDTQYF.

This clone rates as medium-sized. This CDR3 reads CASILGGQGGMNTEAFF. The CDR3 DNA follows: TGTGCCAGCATCTTGGGAGGACAGGGGGGAATGAACACTGAAGCTTTCTTT. The chain is built from TRBV28 and TRBJ1-1; TRBD1 matches 10 bases. V lost 7 bases and J lost 0; bases outside the gene matches: 11. From germline, CDR1 is MDHEN and CDR2 SYDVKM. The CDR3 has 17 residues.

This clone was observed once. The rearrangement links TRBV5-1 to TRBJ2-2; D possibly corresponds to TRBD2 (6 bases). The CDR3 is 14 amino acids. Deletions cut 3 bases from V and 0 bases from J, with 6 bases between. CDR1 is SGHRS, CDR2 YFSETQ, per germline. DNA of the CDR3: TGCGCCAGCAGCTGGGAGGCGAACACCGGGGAGCTGTTTTTT. Amino acid sequence: CASSWEANTGELFF.

This clone occurred a few times. The V gene is TRBV6-5, the J gene TRBJ2-7; D is possibly TRBD1 (5 bases). From germline, CDR1 is MNHEY and CDR2 SVGAGI. The CDR3 is 16 amino acids. V was trimmed by 0 bases and J by 2 bases, leaving 14 bases between them. The CDR3, as DNA: TGTGCCAGCAGTTACTCGAGCGCAGGGCTGACCTACGAGCAGTACTTC. It codes for CASSYSSAGLTYEQYF.

The V gene is TRBV7-2, the J gene TRBJ2-7; D is possibly TRBD1 (5 bases). The CDR3 covers 14 residues. Trimming pared 2 bases from V and 2 bases from J, leaving 10 bases between. The germline gives CDR1 SGHTA, CDR2 FQGNSA. CDR3 in amino acids: CASSLNRLTYEQYF. In nucleotides, the CDR3 is TGTGCCAGCAGCTTAAACAGGTTAACCTACGAGCAGTACTTC.

Only one count was recorded for this clone. The chain recombines TRBV30 with TRBJ1-6; maybe TRBD1 (6 bases). Trimming shortened V by 0 bases and J by 9 bases, and 12 bases separated the two germline ends. Germline-derived CDR1 and CDR2 are GTSNPN and SVGIG (reference sequence). The CDR3 sequence is 14 residues long. The CDR3 DNA reads as TGTGCCTGGAGTGTACGCAGGGGAATTTCACCCCTCCACTTT. The encoded protein is CAWSVRRGISPLHF.

This clone has more than one count but fewer than ten. The DNA for the CDR3 is TGTGCCAGTAGTAATTACTACGAGCAGTACTTC. Translating it yields CASSNYYEQYF. The genes are TRBV19 and TRBJ2-7, with D uncertain. There are 11 residues in the CDR3. The V end was cut by 4 bases, the J end by 3 bases, with 4 bases between. Germline V gene data show CDR1 as LNHDA and CDR2 as SQIVND (reference sequence).

V gene TRBV11-2 combines with J gene TRBJ2-1, with 7 bases aligning to TRBD2. The junction had 15 bases not matched to a gene; V was cut back by 5 bases and J by 8 bases. This CDR3 has 16 residues. The germline gives CDR1 SGHAT, CDR2 FQNNGV. The CDR3 sequence is CASSRLGTAGNDEQFF. Written as DNA, the CDR3 is TGTGCCAGCAGCCGTCTGGGAACAGCGGGGAATGATGAGCAGTTCTTC.